This T cell receptor (beta chain) was profiled in a study of shared clonotypes between healthy human individuals. Data came from immunoSEQ multiplex PCR; TCRdb stores just in-frame clones and leaves some out. The table lists about 2.3 million clones, about 92% of them singletons, with about 0.41% in the top ten. Caucasian adults living in Nashville, Tennessee, provided all samples. Worth noting for this clone: What it binds is unknown.

Findings and caveats of the study: Naive subsets generally exceeded memory subsets in estimated richness.

The CDR3 runs 16 residues. From germline, CDR1 is LNHDA and CDR2 SQIVND (reference sequence). V was pared by 5 bases and J by 1 base, with 5 bases of the junction left unmatched. This TCR came from a young man in good health. Some clones in this sample may be carry-over from other donors' samples. Sequencing was done on a sample of naive CD4+ T cells from PBMCs. As to subset: CD45RA+ positively selected. This chain uses TRBV19 with TRBJ2-2; TRBD1 matches 9 bases. Here the CDR3 DNA reads TGTGCCAGTAGTGACTACAGGGGGCTGAACACCGGGGAGCTGTTTTTT. Protein product: CASSDYRGLNTGELFF.